The 2 T cell receptor beta chains presented below share a single source sample, sequenced in a study of blood T cell repertoires in COVID-19. TCRdb's copy holds only in-frame clones and misses some; the assay was immunoSEQ multiplex PCR. Altogether over 250,000 clones are present, roughly 87% being singletons, with the ten largest covering around 9.3%. What was sequenced was PBMCs or T cells enriched from blood (not recorded which). The source of these receptors is a young woman who had recovered from COVID-19.

The chain combines TRBV14 with TRBJ2-1; 7 bases fit TRBD2. CDR1 and CDR2 from the germline V gene are SGHDN and FVKESK. The CDR3 has 15 residues. J gave up 3 bases and V 5 bases, and 7 bases lay outside the gene matches. The CDR3 protein is CASSALAKGYNEQFF. CDR3 sequence (DNA): TGTGCCAGCAGCGCACTAGCGAAGGGCTACAATGAGCAGTTCTTC.

The rearrangement joins TRBV23-1 to TRBJ2-5; D gene unclear. TRBV23-1 is designated an ORF whose function remains uncertain. V was shortened by 8 bases and J by 5 bases, with 15 bases between the two germline ends. The CDR3 has 13 amino acids. CDR3 bases: TGCGCCAGCTGGTTGGAGCAGTATGAGACCCAGTACTTC. This codes for CASWLEQYETQYF.